Listed below are T cell receptor beta chains from one sample, sequenced in a study of human T cells and chemical hapten exposure. TCRdb recomputed calls from the RACE reads with MiXCR, one row per CDR3 protein. The sample holds 150,000 to 200,000 distinct CDR3 sequences, about 14% seen once. The sample was whole blood, taken in connection with sensitization to the hapten diphenylcyclopropenone (DPC). All receptors derive from a woman in her twenties or thirties with alopecia areata. Some clones in this sample may be carry-over from other donors' samples. Both conserved end residues are part of each CDR3. The order of the fields is clone size, V gene, J gene, D gene, CDR3 DNA, CDR3 protein. A D gene is named only where the DNA matches it firmly. Clone sizes are given selectively: once, few, many, or a class where the clone is expanded.

>few|TRBV30|TRBJ2-7|-
TGTGCCTGGAGTAGAGGGGACCTCTACGAGCAGTACTTC
CAWSRGDLYEQYF
>many|TRBV14|TRBJ1-1|-
TGTGCCAGCAGCCCCCGGGAATCTTGGGGCTCGAACACTGAAGCTTTCTTT
CASSPRESWGSNTEAFF
>few|TRBV29-1|TRBJ2-7|TRBD2
TGCAGCGTTCGGGAGGGGTACGAGCAGTACTTC
CSVREGYEQYF
>few|TRBV27|TRBJ2-7|-
TGTGCCAGCAGGCCGGGGTTATCCTACGAGCAGTACTTC
CASRPGLSYEQYF
>-|TRBV15|TRBJ1-5|-
TGTGCCACCAGCCCCCGCCCCCGGGGTAGCAATCAGCCCCAGCATTTT
CATSPRPRGSNQPQHF
>many|TRBV29-1|TRBJ2-7|TRBD1
TGCAGCGTCGGTACGGGACAGGGGATTTCCTACGAGCAGTACTTC
CSVGTGQGISYEQYF
>few|TRBV20-1|TRBJ1-1|-
TGCAGTGCTACCCTAATAGCGGGGAACACTGAAGCTTTCTTT
CSATLIAGNTEAFF
>few|TRBV28|TRBJ2-5|TRBD2
TGTGCCAGCAGTTCACGAGCGGGGGGCAAAGAGACCCAGTACTTC
CASSSRAGGKETQYF
>-|TRBV7-6|TRBJ1-1|-
TGTGCCAGCAGCAAATTCTCAGGGGAGTGGAACACTGAAGCTTTCTTT
CASSKFSGEWNTEAFF
>many|TRBV7-8|TRBJ2-2|TRBD1
TGTGCCAGCAGCTTTAGGACAGGGGGTCCCGGGGAGCTGTTTTTT
CASSFRTGGPGELFF
>-|TRBV3-1|TRBJ1-2|-
TGTGCCAGCAGCCAAGTCATGGACTATGGCTACACCTTC
CASSQVMDYGYTF
>few|TRBV27|TRBJ2-3|-
TGTGCCAGCAGTCTCCAAGTTGGAGATACGCAGTATTTT
CASSLQVGDTQYF
>-|TRBV5-1|TRBJ1-1|-
TGCGCCAGCAGCAGGGAAGGGATGAACACTGAAGCTTTCTTT
CASSREGMNTEAFF
>-|TRBV6-2/TRBV6-3|TRBJ1-4|TRBD1
TGTGCCAGCAGTCCCCCGGTCGGGACAGGGGAGAATGAAAAACTGTTTTTT
CASSPPVGTGENEKLFF
>-|TRBV7-2|TRBJ2-3|-
TGTGCCAGCAGCTTAGTTTCGGGACCCACAGATACGCAGTATTTT
CASSLVSGPTDTQYF
>-|TRBV7-2|TRBJ1-2|-
TGTGCCAGCAGCTTAGCGGGGCGGCGGGGCTACACCTTC
CASSLAGRRGYTF
>few|TRBV7-9|TRBJ1-2|TRBD1
TGTGCCAGCAGCTTAGTACGGACAGGAACGGGCTACACCTTC
CASSLVRTGTGYTF
>-|TRBV7-2|TRBJ1-1|-
TGTGCCAGCAGCGAGGGGGTAGTCACTGAAGCTTTCTTT
CASSEGVVTEAFF
>few|TRBV6-5|TRBJ2-5|TRBD2
TGTGCCAGCAGTTTCAGCGGGGCCCCCCAAGAGACCCAGTACTTC
CASSFSGAPQETQYF
>few|TRBV2|TRBJ2-5|TRBD1
TGTGCCAGCAGTGCCCAACCCGGGACAGGGGAGGAGACCCAGTACTTC
CASSAQPGTGEETQYF
>many|TRBV12-3/TRBV12-4|TRBJ1-1|-
TGTGCCAGCAGTTTACAGGGGAGGGAGACTGAAGCTTTCTTT
CASSLQGRETEAFF
>few|TRBV29-1|TRBJ1-1|-
TGCAGCGTTGGCCGCAATTTTGAAGCTTTCTTT
CSVGRNFEAFF
>-|TRBV20-1|TRBJ2-7|TRBD1
TGCAGTGCTGGAAGGGGACAGCTAAGCTCCTACGAGCAGTACTTC
CSAGRGQLSSYEQYF
>-|TRBV29-1|TRBJ2-1|-
TGCAGCGCGAGACAGACAGCCCGCTCCTACAATGAGCAGTTCTTC
CSARQTARSYNEQFF
>many|TRBV6-2/TRBV6-3|TRBJ2-2|-
TGTGCCAGCTCTAGGCAGGTAGCAACCGGGGAGCTGTTTTTT
CASSRQVATGELFF
>-|TRBV29-1|TRBJ2-2|TRBD1
TGCAGCGTTGCTTCCGGGACAGGGGGCACCGGGGAGCTGTTTTTT
CSVASGTGGTGELFF
>few|TRBV28|TRBJ1-2|-
TGTGCCAGCGCCGGGGGCAGGGAGAACTATGGCTACACCTTC
CASAGGRENYGYTF
>once|TRBV20-1|TRBJ2-7|-
TGCAGTGCTATTAAACGGGGATACTCCTACGAGCAGTACTTC
CSAIKRGYSYEQYF
>-|TRBV20-1|TRBJ2-3|-
TGCAGTGCTAGTCCTGGGAGCACAGATACGCAGTATTTT
CSASPGSTDTQYF
>-|TRBV10-1|TRBJ2-1|TRBD2
TGCGCCAGCAGTGACCTTCCGACTAGCGGAGAGCAGTTCTTC
CASSDLPTSGEQFF
>many|TRBV29-1|TRBJ2-5|-
TGCAGCGCCACAGGGACCGACCAAGAGACCCAGTACTTC
CSATGTDQETQYF